This record covers a single T cell receptor (beta chain). Its specificity is unknown. TCRdb ran MiXCR on the 5' RACE reads and lists one entry per CDR3 protein. Of around 530,000 distinct CDR3 sequences listed, less than 25% are singletons. Trimming pared 1 base from V and 4 bases from J, leaving 14 bases between. The CDR3 has 16 amino acids. The germline gives CDR1 SGHRS, CDR2 YFSETQ. The sample belongs to a study of T-cell memory formation after mild COVID-19. Study-wide background: TCR clusters largely stayed donor specific.

Study observations and caveats: Memory cells collected pre-infection included some clones that later responded, suggesting cross-reactive memory joined. CD4+ clones that contracted lay mainly in CM and EM; CD8+ ones lay in EMRA. Day 15 to 85 contracting clones showed balanced CD4/CD8; later expanders leaned CD4+.

The sequence came from an adult woman who had mild COVID-19 (a few samples of this study predate the infection). Cell type and time point are not known. V and J are TRBV5-1 and TRBJ2-2; possibly TRBD1 or TRBD2 for D (5 bases each). Sequenced: PBMCs or a T cell subset sorted from them (not recorded which). CDR3 residues: CASSLHVGTITGELFF. CDR3 DNA sequence: TGCGCCAGCAGCTTGCATGTCGGGACGATCACCGGGGAGCTGTTTTTT.